This T cell receptor beta chain was recorded in a study of shared clonotypes between healthy human individuals. For the study at large: The plates for each donor numbered three CD4 naive, three CD4 memory, two CD8 naive and one CD8 memory.

As regards this clone: The target antigen is unknown.

The CDR3 sequence is 14 residues long. The V gene end was trimmed by 7 bases and the J gene end by 1 base; junction bases not matched to a gene: 6. Germline V lookup: CDR1 MDHEN, CDR2 SYDVKM. Regarding the study as a whole: The authors sampled blood alone, and tissue repertoires likely differ. Sharing across four donors was seen in 4% to 5% of naive CD4 clonotypes.

In the sorted-subset replicate PCRs, approximately 200 ng DNA, around 32,000 T cell genomes, was used. The method was immunoSEQ multiplex PCR; TCRdb's version includes in-frame clones alone and lacks a portion of them. This repertoire shows about 1,500,000 clones, 95% to 97% found once; its top ten account for more than 0.9%. The sequenced material came from naive CD4+ T cells sorted from blood. Subset meaning: CD45RA+ positively selected. The TCR comes from a man aged 25 to 40 in good health. The rearrangement joins TRBV28 to TRBJ2-7; TRBD1 matches at 8 bases. The CDR3, as DNA: TGTGCCAGCAAAACAGGGGGAAGTTCCTACGAGCAGTACTTC. It yields the protein CASKTGGSSYEQYF. The variable domain in full, with the rest retrieved from reference TRBV28 and TRBJ2-7, is DVKVTQSSRYLVKRTGEKVFLECVQDMDHENMFWYRQDPGLGLRLIYFSYDVKMKEKGDIPEGYSVSREKKERFSLILESASTNQTSMYLCASKTGGSSYEQYFGPGTRLTVT.